This T cell receptor (beta chain) was sequenced in a study of blood T cell repertoires in COVID-19. Across the whole study: The United States, Italy and Spain provided the acute and convalescent COVID-19 samples. T cells, B-cell-depleted T cells, or PBMCs provided the cDNA or gDNA that served as material.

Followed longitudinally, the Seattle patients had been enrolled during active infection. This CDR3 is built from 16 residues. Germline lookup yields CDR1 GTSNPN and CDR2 SVGIG (reference sequence). Trimming cost V 1 base and J 2 bases; bases outside gene matches: 7. Study processing details: Nucleated cell number was recorded as an estimate derived from reference gene primer amplification. The repertoire was sequenced with immunoSEQ multiplex PCR; TCRdb's copy has only in-frame clones and lacks some. V and J calls and clone size come straight from that table; D and trimming were deduced from the DNA. The repertoire holds 410,000 or so clones, with around 91% as singletons.

The receptor was derived from a woman aged 40 to 50 with COVID-19, enrolled during active disease. The chain uses TRBV30 and TRBJ2-3; 9 bases agree with TRBD1. The material sequenced was peripheral blood. CDR3 loop: CAWSARTGAFTDTQYF. DNA for the CDR3: TGTGCCTGGAGTGCGAGGACAGGGGCCTTCACAGATACGCAGTATTTT.